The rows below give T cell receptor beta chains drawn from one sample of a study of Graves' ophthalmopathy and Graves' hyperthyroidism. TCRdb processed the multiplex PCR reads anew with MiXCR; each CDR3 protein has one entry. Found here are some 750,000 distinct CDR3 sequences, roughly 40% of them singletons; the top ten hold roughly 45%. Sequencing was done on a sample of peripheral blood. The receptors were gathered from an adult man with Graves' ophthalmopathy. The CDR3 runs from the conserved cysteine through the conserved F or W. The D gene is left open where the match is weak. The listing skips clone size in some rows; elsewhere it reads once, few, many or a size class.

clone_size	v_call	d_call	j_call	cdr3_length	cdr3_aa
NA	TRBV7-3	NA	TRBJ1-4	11	CASSAGQFAFF
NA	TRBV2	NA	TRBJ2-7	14	CASSLFPGRDEQYF
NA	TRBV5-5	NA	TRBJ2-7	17	CASSLAVSLAAVYEQYF
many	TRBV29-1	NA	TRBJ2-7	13	CSVGVGRGSEQYF
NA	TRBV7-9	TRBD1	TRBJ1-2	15	CASSPPGQVFYGYTF
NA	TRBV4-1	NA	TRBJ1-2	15	CASSQDRGGIYGYTF
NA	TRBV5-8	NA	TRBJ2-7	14	CASSFAGESYEQYF
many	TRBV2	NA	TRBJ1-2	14	CASNEGRGWYGYTF
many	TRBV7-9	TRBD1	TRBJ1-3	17	CASSGQGVAQSGNTIYF
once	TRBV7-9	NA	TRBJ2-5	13	CASRSSGEETQYF
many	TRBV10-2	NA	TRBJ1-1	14	CASRQGSMNTEAFF
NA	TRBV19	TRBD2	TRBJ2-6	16	CASSISGGRRANVLTF
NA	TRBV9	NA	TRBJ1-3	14	CASSVEGFGNTIYF